This T cell receptor (beta chain) was sequenced during a study of T cells in Graves' hyperthyroidism and ophthalmopathy. Study-wide context: Staff took peripheral blood when the initial diagnosis was made, before any treatment began.

V lost 4 bases and J lost 9; bases outside the gene matches: 7. CDR1 MNHEY and CDR2 SMNVEV come from the germline V gene (reference sequence). This CDR3 comprises 15 residues. This clonotype came up a few times. A patient was excluded if there was uncontrolled infection, other autoimmune disease, pregnancy or lactation. RNA transcripts were the template for amplifying TCR beta CDR3 regions. The HTBI primer set was used in a first-round RT-PCR of the TCR CDR3. TCRdb re-derived calls from the multiplex PCR reads in MiXCR, one entry per CDR3 protein. The sample carries hundreds of thousands of distinct CDR3 sequences, roughly a third recorded once.

The rearrangement uses TRBV27 and TRBJ1-6; 9 bases align to TRBD1. Sequencing was done on a sample of blood. The TCR originated in a woman between 40 and 50 years old with Graves' hyperthyroidism. CDR3 in amino acids: CASSSIGQGISPLHF. The CDR3 region has the DNA TGTGCCAGCAGTTCTATCGGACAGGGGATTTCACCCCTCCACTTT.